The sample holds one count of the clone carrying this T cell receptor (beta chain). Its antigen is undetermined. CDR3 length: 15 residues. The V gene's germline CDR1 is PRHDT and CDR2 FYEKMQ (reference sequence). V lost 4 bases and J lost 4, with 16 bases in between. TCRdb's copy holds only in-frame clones and misses some; the assay was immunoSEQ multiplex PCR. The table lists more than 65,000 clones, 92% of them singletons. This sample is drawn from a study of OX40 agonist ivuxolimab in advanced cancers. About the study: Patients received the agonistic anti-OX40 (CD134) antibody ivuxolimab.

Overall study results and limits: CD4+ and CD8+ blood T cells expanded clonally by week 6 at 0.1 to 3.0 mg/kg.

Autoimmune disease history or systemic immunosuppression excluded patients. On cycle 4 day 1 and cycle 7 day 1, as well as at baseline, blood was sampled. The clonotype originates from an adult with an advanced solid tumor such as melanoma, head and neck, liver or kidney cancer. The rearrangement joins TRBV13 to TRBJ1-2, with D maybe TRBD1 (5 bases). The starting material was CD4+ or CD8+ T cells sorted from blood, obtained in a trial of the OX40 agonist ivuxolimab. The CDR3 DNA reads TGTGCCAGCAGCTCTAATCGCGGGGGGAGCTATGGCTACACCTTC. Translation gives CASSSNRGGSYGYTF.